Listed below are T cell receptor beta chains from one sample, sequenced in a study of shared clonotypes between healthy human individuals. Generated by immunoSEQ multiplex PCR, the TCRdb table keeps only in-frame clones and is missing some. The table lists 900,000 to 1,200,000 clones, about four fifths of them singletons, with roughly 0.61% in the top ten. The sequencing input was memory CD4+ T cells from PBMCs. The receptor set was obtained from a man aged 18 to 29 in good health. Some clones in this sample may be carry-over from other donors' samples. Each CDR3 is given without its conserved first and last residue.

TRBJ2-2,TRBV11-2,ASSSQGLGTGELF
TRBJ2-7,TRBV7-8,ASSAGGDYEQY
TRBJ2-1,TRBV10-3,AISEERNEQF
TRBJ1-2,TRBV25-1,ASMWDRGNGYT
TRBJ2-5,TRBV4-3,ASSQEGGRGETQY
TRBJ1-1,TRBV28,ASSTPIRADTEAF
TRBJ1-3,TRBV25-1,ASSEYGGNTIY
TRBJ2-5,TRBV5-8,ASSRGIGRPETQY
TRBJ2-1,TRBV11-2,ASSSPMDYSYEQF
TRBJ2-6,TRBV5-1,ASSPGTGSSGANVLT
TRBJ2-7,TRBV10-3,AIRTDPSSYEQY
TRBJ2-3,TRBV6-1,ASSEVGGLTDTQY
TRBJ1-4,TRBV28,ASSLHTTGGVF
TRBJ2-7,TRBV4-2,ASSQSRSGVGEQY
TRBJ2-7,TRBV6-1,ASSPVGGGQY
TRBJ2-7,TRBV6-1,ASSELRGNRDEQY
TRBJ1-1,TRBV12-5,ASGLVLGRGHTEAF
TRBJ2-5,TRBV18,ASSPGEQETQY
TRBJ2-7,TRBV19,ASSVLGFPSYEQY
TRBJ2-7,TRBV7-9,ASIPTGTGVYEQY
TRBJ1-1,TRBV29-1,SVEWATRQGLNTEAF
TRBJ2-6,TRBV18,ASSRTGGSSGANVLT
TRBJ2-1,TRBV5-6,ASSPFLAGGPVEQF
TRBJ1-2,TRBV19,ASSIPGYGYT
TRBJ1-4,TRBV28,ASRRGRSSEKLF
TRBJ2-7,TRBV5-3,ARRRGLAGGSRSYEQY
TRBJ1-5,TRBV28,ASKLLDRDNQPQH
TRBJ1-1,TRBV28,ASSPPTGNTEAF
TRBJ2-2,TRBV9,ASSVVPGTGELF
TRBJ2-1,TRBV9,ASSVASGLLYNEQF
TRBJ1-1,TRBV27,ASSLSVGRVNTEAF
TRBJ2-7,TRBV10-3,ASRGGSSPYEQY
TRBJ2-1,TRBV28,ASSSLPRLGYNEQF
TRBJ1-2,TRBV27,ASSLTPRDYGYT
TRBJ1-2,TRBV11-2,ASSLGTGGHGYT
TRBJ1-1,TRBV29-1,SGGQGADQGAF
TRBJ1-4,TRBV19,ASSLPGQGNEKLF
TRBJ2-7,TRBV14,ASSRGQPYEQY
TRBJ2-3,TRBV7-3,ASPIGGFTSGTRDTQY
TRBJ2-5,TRBV5-6,ASSRAGVEQY